In this sample, the clone carrying this T cell receptor beta chain turned up many times. Its target is not known. TCRdb re-derived calls from the RACE reads in MiXCR, one entry per CDR3 protein. This table holds under 100,000 distinct CDR3 sequences, about 10% found once. There are 11 residues in the CDR3. CDR1 and CDR2 from the germline V gene are SGHRS and YFSETQ. V was cut by 4 bases and J by 6 bases, with 6 bases left in between. Time point here: patch test 2, 6 weeks after DPC sensitization. Treatment described: therapeutic diphenylcyclopropenone sensitization with weekly scalp DPC. The data derive from a study of human T cells and chemical hapten exposure. Study-level points and caveats: Alopecia in the donors means their immune response may deviate from healthy people's.

This TCR was sampled from a woman aged 40 to 55 with alopecia areata. Some clones in this sample may be carry-over from other donors' samples. V and J are TRBV5-1 and TRBJ2-3; D call uncertain. The specimen was whole blood, collected in connection with sensitization to the hapten diphenylcyclopropenone (DPC). The CDR3 DNA sequence: TGCGCCAGCAGCGGTTTGGATACGCAGTATTTT. This codes for CASSGLDTQYF.